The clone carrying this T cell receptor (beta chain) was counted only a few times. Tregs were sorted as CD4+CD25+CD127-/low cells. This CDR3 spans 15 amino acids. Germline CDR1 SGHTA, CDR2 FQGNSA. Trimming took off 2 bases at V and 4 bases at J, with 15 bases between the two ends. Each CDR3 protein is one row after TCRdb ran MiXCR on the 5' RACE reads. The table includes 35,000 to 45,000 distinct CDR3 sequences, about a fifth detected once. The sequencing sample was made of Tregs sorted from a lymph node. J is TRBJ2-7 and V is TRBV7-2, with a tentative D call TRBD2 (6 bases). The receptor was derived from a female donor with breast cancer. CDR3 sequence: CASSLNPGLGYEQYF. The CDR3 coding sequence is TGTGCCAGCAGCTTAAACCCGGGACTTGGATACGAGCAGTACTTC.